This TCR beta chain was observed in a study of shared clonotypes between healthy human individuals. Across the whole study: The study enrolled a couple of women and a few men aged 18 to 49.

In germline, CDR1 is MNHEY, CDR2 SMNVEV (reference sequence). Trimming shortened V by 7 bases and J by 3 bases, and 19 bases separated the two germline ends. The CDR3 extends over 16 amino acids. Deep-level running was used for the assay. Unsorted PBMCs provided DNA that was sequenced on ten immunoSEQ deep assay plates. As processed by the authors: Junction-only sequences produced by ImmunoSEQ had no quality scores, so filtering differed. Only in-frame clones appear in the TCRdb table, and some are missing; sequencing was by immunoSEQ multiplex PCR. The DNA gave D and trimming, while V, J and clone size come from that table. Found here are more than 400,000 clones, around 85% of them singletons; the top ten hold approximately 12%.

The receptor was derived from a middle-aged woman in good health. Some clones in this sample may be carry-over from other donors' samples. The source material was PBMCs. This chain joins TRBV27 and TRBJ1-5, with D perhaps TRBD1 (5 bases). The CDR3 DNA reads as TGTGCCAGCACTAAACGGGGGGTTCAGGACAATCAGCCCCAGCATTTT. As protein: CASTKRGVQDNQPQHF.